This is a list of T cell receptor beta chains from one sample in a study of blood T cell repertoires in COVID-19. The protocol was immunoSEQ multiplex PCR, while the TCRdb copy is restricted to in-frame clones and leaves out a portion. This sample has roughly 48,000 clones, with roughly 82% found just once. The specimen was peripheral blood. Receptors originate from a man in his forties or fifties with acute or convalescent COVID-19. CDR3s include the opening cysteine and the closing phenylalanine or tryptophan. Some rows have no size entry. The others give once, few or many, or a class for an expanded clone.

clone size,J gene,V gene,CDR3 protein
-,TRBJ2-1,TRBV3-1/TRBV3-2,CASSQGLAGEQFF
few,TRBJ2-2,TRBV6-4,CASSEAGGTGELFF
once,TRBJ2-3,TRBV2,CASKLTSGKSTDTQYF
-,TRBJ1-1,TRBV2,CASSEGQGGAFF
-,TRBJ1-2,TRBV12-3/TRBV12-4,CASSLEASGYTF
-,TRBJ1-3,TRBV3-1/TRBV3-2,CASSPSIGTAGNTIYF
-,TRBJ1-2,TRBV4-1,CASSQDHFDGYTF
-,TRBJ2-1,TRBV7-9,CASSQGGGSYNEQFF
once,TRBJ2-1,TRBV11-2,CASSLYGLANNEQFF
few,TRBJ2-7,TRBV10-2,CASSAGGGTYEQYF
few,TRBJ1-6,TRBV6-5,CASKRDRDASPLHF
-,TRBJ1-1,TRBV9,CASSVGDMNTEAFF
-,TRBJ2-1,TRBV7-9,CASSLERLGTGVWNEQFF
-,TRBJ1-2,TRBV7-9,CASSLSQGANYGYTF
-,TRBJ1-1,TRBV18,CASSWQTDLTEAFF
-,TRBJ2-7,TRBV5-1,CADSQSHRDLNSYEQYF
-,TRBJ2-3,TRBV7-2,CASSLGATDTQYF
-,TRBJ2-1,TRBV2,CASRGGSATYNEQFF
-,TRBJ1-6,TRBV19,CASTKTGTPYNSPLHF
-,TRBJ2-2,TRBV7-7,CASSLSTGNTGELFF
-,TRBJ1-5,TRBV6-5,CASSYDSGFSPQHF
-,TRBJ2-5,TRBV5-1,CASSTGIAGKQETQYF
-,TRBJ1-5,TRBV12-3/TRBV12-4,CASSLQGNQPQHF
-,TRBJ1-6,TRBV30,CAWRRVGSAPLHF
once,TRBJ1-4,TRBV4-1,CASSQGQGAVEKLFF
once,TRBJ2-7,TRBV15,CATSREGDRTEQYF